This is a list of T cell receptor beta chains from one sample in a study of blood T cells in healthy people across ages. A single record per CDR3 protein comes from TCRdb applying MiXCR to the 5' RACE reads. The data contain approximately 850,000 distinct CDR3 sequences, about three fifths of them singletons. Specimen: blood. All receptors derive from a man aged 25 to 40 in good health. Each CDR3 is given with its conserved first and last residue. The D gene is left open where the match is weak. Clone size is not always given. Where it is, it says once, few, many or a class for expanded clones.

>TRBV9|NA|NA|TRBJ2-1
CASSAFSPNLGNEQFF
TGTGCCAGCAGCGCATTTTCACCGAACTTGGGAAATGAGCAGTTCTTC
>TRBV15|NA|NA|TRBJ2-1
CATSRRGPGTRNEQFF
TGTGCCACCAGCAGACGGGGACCGGGGACAAGGAATGAGCAGTTCTTC
>TRBV25-1|NA|NA|TRBJ2-2
CAGRYTGELFF
TGTGCCGGCAGATACACCGGGGAGCTGTTTTTT
>TRBV27|NA|NA|TRBJ2-5
CASREFGAYQETQYF
TGTGCCAGCCGGGAATTCGGGGCGTACCAAGAGACCCAGTACTTC
>TRBV6-6|few|NA|TRBJ1-2
CASSYVDYTF
TGTGCCAGCAGTTACGTAGACTACACCTTC
>TRBV25-1|NA|NA|TRBJ2-2
CASSGLVQGELFF
TGTGCCAGCAGTGGCCTAGTGCAGGGGGAGCTGTTTTTT
>TRBV29-1|NA|TRBD1|TRBJ1-1
CGVQPIRQGGEAFF
TGCGGCGTTCAACCTATTCGACAGGGCGGAGAAGCTTTCTTT
>TRBV7-9|NA|NA|TRBJ2-3
CASSSLELTTDTQYF
TGTGCCAGCAGCTCACTAGAATTGACCACCGATACGCAGTATTTT
>TRBV20-1|few|NA|TRBJ1-1
CSARPQNTEAFF
TGCAGTGCTAGGCCTCAGAACACTGAAGCTTTCTTT
>TRBV3-1|NA|NA|TRBJ2-5
CASSQFWQLKETQYF
TGTGCCAGCAGCCAATTTTGGCAGTTGAAGGAGACCCAGTACTTC
>TRBV18|NA|TRBD1|TRBJ1-1
CASSPGGLDRENTEAFF
TGTGCCAGCTCACCCGGGGGCCTTGACAGGGAGAACACTGAAGCTTTCTTT
>TRBV4-2|many|NA|TRBJ2-1
CASSQGDQAYNEQFF
TGTGCCAGCAGCCAAGGGGACCAGGCCTACAATGAGCAGTTCTTC
>TRBV18|NA|NA|TRBJ1-6
CASAGPGSPLHF
TGTGCCAGCGCAGGTCCGGGCTCACCCCTCCACTTT
>TRBV2|NA|NA|TRBJ2-3
CASSDTLDATDTQYF
TGTGCCAGCAGCGATACCCTGGACGCCACGGATACGCAGTATTTT
>TRBV10-3|few|NA|TRBJ2-7
CAISFTGSYEQYF
TGTGCCATCAGCTTTACAGGCTCCTACGAGCAGTACTTC
>TRBV29-1|few|TRBD1|TRBJ1-2
CSVDKTGVGYGYTF
TGCAGCGTGGACAAGACAGGGGTCGGCTATGGCTACACCTTC
>TRBV7-8|once|NA|TRBJ2-5
CASSLRRTPVQETQYF
TGTGCCAGCAGCCTAAGAAGGACTCCAGTCCAAGAGACCCAGTACTTC
>TRBV5-1|NA|TRBD2|TRBJ2-7
CASSLERWEGSYEQYF
TGCGCCAGCAGCTTGGAACGGTGGGAGGGCTCCTACGAGCAGTACTTC
>TRBV4-3|NA|TRBD2|TRBJ2-3
CASSQDLLAGVLYF
TGCGCCAGCAGCCAAGATCTGCTAGCGGGAGTTCTGTATTTT
>TRBV6-6|NA|NA|TRBJ2-7
CASSYSALPSYEQYF
TGTGCCAGCAGTTACTCGGCTCTCCCCTCCTACGAGCAGTACTTC
>TRBV9|once|TRBD1|TRBJ2-1
CASSVGNRGVDEQFF
TGTGCCAGCAGCGTCGGTAACAGGGGCGTAGATGAGCAGTTCTTC
>TRBV25-1|NA|NA|TRBJ2-2
CASSEFGAGELFF
TGTGCCAGCAGTGAATTCGGGGCCGGGGAGCTGTTTTTT
>TRBV7-2|many|TRBD2|TRBJ2-7
CASSSTSGSYEQYF
TGTGCCAGCAGCTCGACTAGCGGATCCTACGAGCAGTACTTC
>TRBV12-3/TRBV12-4|once|TRBD2|TRBJ2-3
CASSFGTSINTQYF
TGTGCCAGCAGTTTCGGGACTAGCATAAATACGCAGTATTTT
>TRBV5-1|few|TRBD1|TRBJ2-4
CASSEGQGLDIQYF
TGCGCCAGCAGCGAGGGACAGGGGTTGGACATTCAGTACTTC
>TRBV20-1|NA|TRBD2|TRBJ2-1
CSANDPGGSGRHNEQFF
TGCAGTGCCAACGATCCCGGAGGTAGCGGGAGGCACAATGAGCAGTTCTTC
>TRBV5-1|NA|NA|TRBJ2-7
CASTRGNEQYF
TGCGCCAGCACGAGGGGCAATGAGCAGTACTTC
>TRBV11-2|NA|TRBD2|TRBJ2-2
CASSFEGAREGDAGELFF
TGTGCCAGCAGCTTTGAGGGGGCGCGGGAGGGTGACGCCGGGGAGCTGTTTTTT
>TRBV9|NA|NA|TRBJ2-1
CASSVGNRENEQFF
TGTGCCAGCAGCGTAGGTAATCGGGAGAATGAGCAGTTCTTC
>TRBV7-9|NA|TRBD2|TRBJ2-5
CASSLAGLAGPYQETQYF
TGTGCCAGCAGCTTAGCCGGACTAGCAGGACCGTACCAAGAGACCCAGTACTTC
>TRBV12-3/TRBV12-4|NA|NA|TRBJ2-7
CASSYTGSKAYEQYF
TGTGCCAGCAGTTACACAGGGAGTAAGGCCTACGAGCAGTACTTC
>TRBV15|NA|TRBD1|TRBJ2-7
CATSPGQGNEQYF
TGTGCCACCAGCCCCGGACAGGGGAACGAGCAGTACTTC
>TRBV20-1|once|NA|TRBJ2-1
CSARDLTALSYNEQFF
TGCAGTGCTAGAGACCTGACCGCCCTCTCCTACAATGAGCAGTTCTTC
>TRBV6-2/TRBV6-3|NA|TRBD1|TRBJ2-5
CASSQYRGQAKETQYF
TGTGCCAGCAGCCAATACCGGGGACAGGCAAAAGAGACCCAGTACTTC
>TRBV7-9|NA|NA|TRBJ2-5
CASSLGGRGTQETQYF
TGTGCCAGCAGCTTAGGTGGTCGGGGGACTCAAGAGACCCAGTACTTC
>TRBV19|NA|NA|TRBJ2-5
CASTAPGSETQYF
TGTGCCAGTACCGCTCCAGGCTCAGAGACCCAGTACTTC
>TRBV15|NA|TRBD2|TRBJ2-5
CATSREAGGQETQYF
TGTGCCACCAGCAGAGAGGCGGGGGGGCAAGAGACCCAGTACTTC
>TRBV5-1|NA|TRBD2|TRBJ2-1
CASSLRLAGPNEQFF
TGCGCCAGCAGCTTAAGACTAGCGGGTCCCAATGAGCAGTTCTTC
>TRBV6-6|few|NA|TRBJ2-3
CASSKPAQRSTDTQYF
TGTGCCAGCAGTAAACCCGCGCAGCGGAGCACAGATACGCAGTATTTT
>TRBV6-5|once|NA|TRBJ2-5
CASSYPAGGGETLYF
TGTGCCAGCAGTTACCCGGCCGGAGGGGGAGAGACCCTGTACTTC
>TRBV27|NA|NA|TRBJ2-7
CASSSPDTKEQYF
TGTGCCAGCAGTTCACCGGACACGAAGGAGCAGTACTTC
>TRBV7-2|once|NA|TRBJ2-5
CASSFVDGVGLETQYF
TGTGCCAGCAGCTTTGTTGACGGAGTGGGCCTAGAGACCCAGTACTTC
>TRBV5-1|NA|NA|TRBJ2-6
CASTSVSGANVLTF
TGCGCCAGCACTAGCGTATCTGGGGCCAACGTCCTGACTTTC
>TRBV25-1|NA|NA|TRBJ2-4
CASSASGGLTNIQYF
TGTGCCAGCAGTGCGTCAGGGGGGCTGACAAACATTCAGTACTTC
>TRBV6-1|NA|NA|TRBJ2-7
CASSEVGSGVGEQYF
TGTGCCAGCAGTGAAGTAGGTAGTGGGGTTGGCGAGCAGTACTTC
>TRBV4-2|NA|TRBD2|TRBJ2-1
CASSQDPRGGRYNEQFF
TGTGCCAGCAGCCAAGATCCGCGGGGGGGAAGATACAATGAGCAGTTCTTC
>TRBV7-9|NA|NA|TRBJ1-6
CASSSGLQNSPLHF
TGTGCCAGCAGCTCCGGACTGCAGAATTCACCCCTCCACTTT
>TRBV3-1|NA|TRBD1|TRBJ2-3
CASTRQGNTQYF
TGTGCCAGCACTCGACAGGGAAATACGCAGTATTTT
>TRBV20-1|NA|NA|TRBJ2-7
CSATGGVRVLVTYEQYF
TGCAGTGCCACCGGAGGGGTCAGGGTCCTCGTCACCTACGAGCAGTACTTC
>TRBV20-1|NA|TRBD2|TRBJ2-1
CSAQSGRLGFF
TGCAGTGCCCAAAGCGGGAGACTAGGGTTCTTC
>TRBV7-2|NA|NA|TRBJ2-3
CASSLINTDTQYF
TGTGCCAGCAGCTTAATCAACACAGATACGCAGTATTTT
>TRBV18|NA|TRBD2|TRBJ2-1
CASSPKGLAENNEQFF
TGTGCCAGCTCACCAAAGGGACTAGCGGAAAACAATGAGCAGTTCTTC
>TRBV9|few|TRBD2|TRBJ2-7
CASSVALLAGVHEQYF
TGTGCCAGCAGCGTAGCCCTACTAGCGGGAGTTCACGAGCAGTACTTC
>TRBV29-1|few|NA|TRBJ1-4
CSVAFLGHQDEKLFF
TGCAGCGTTGCCTTTTTAGGACATCAGGATGAAAAACTGTTTTTT
>TRBV7-2|few|NA|TRBJ1-6
CASSVGEGLGNSPLHF
TGTGCCAGCAGCGTCGGGGAGGGGCTTGGTAATTCACCCCTCCACTTT
>TRBV7-2|NA|NA|TRBJ1-2
CASSLNPGTGGYTF
TGTGCCAGCAGCTTAAACCCGGGGACCGGTGGCTACACCTTC
>TRBV5-5|NA|TRBD2|TRBJ2-5
CASSKARSSGGRETQYF
TGTGCCAGCAGCAAAGCCCGAAGTAGCGGGGGTAGGGAGACCCAGTACTTC
>TRBV5-6|few|TRBD1|TRBJ2-7
CASSARDRAYEQYF
TGTGCCAGCAGCGCCCGGGACAGGGCTTACGAGCAGTACTTC